This TCR beta chain appears in the sequencing data of a study of Ad26.COV2.S vaccination and SARS-CoV-2 variants. The wider study: Donor got 5x10^10 or 1x10^11 viral particles of Ad26.COV2.S.

Treatment specified: 15 to 20 received Ad26.COV2.S at low or high dose, single or two shots; about five received placebo; per-sample allocation not given. All samples were drawn on day 63, counting from the first vaccine or placebo injection. Profiling relied on immunoSEQ multiplex PCR, and the TCRdb table lists in-frame clones only, not all of them. The sample lists 300,000 to 350,000 clones; around 81% were seen once. Germline lookup yields CDR1 SNHLY and CDR2 FYNNEI. The V end lost 7 bases, the J end lost 2 bases, and 12 bases lay between the germline ends. CDR3 length: 14 residues. The sequence derives from a person aged 18-60 years who received the Ad26.COV2.S COVID-19 vaccine or a placebo. The source material was peripheral blood, sampled in a trial of Ad26.COV2.S vaccine versus placebo. This chain connects TRBV2 to TRBJ1-5; D possibly corresponds to TRBD1 (6 bases). The CDR3 sequence: CASNTGYGNQPQHF. CDR3 sequence (DNA): TGTGCCAGCAATACAGGGTACGGCAATCAGCCCCAGCATTTT.